The TCR beta chain described here comes from a study of T cell repertoires in cytomegalovirus infection. About the study: Public TCR beta signatures provided an indication of both CMV infection and a matching HLA type. General study results and limits: In two of eight donors, the top clonotype was HLA-C-restricted CMV-specific. Of the TCR beta families, the public ones yielded a cumulative frequency that identified carriers of CMV plus the relevant HLA.

V shed 3 bases and J 5 bases; nucleotides not matched to a gene: 10. The CDR3 extends over 18 amino acids. The germline gives CDR1 SGHVS, CDR2 FNYEAQ. TCRdb reprocessed the reads via MiXCR and lists one record per CDR3 protein. The sample has under 850,000 distinct CDR3 sequences; 35% are singletons. Of note for this clonotype: Its antigen is not identified.

The sequencing input was PBMCs. The receptor comes from a human donor in good health (CMV status not recorded). Some clones in this sample may be carry-over from other donors' samples. The chain couples TRBV7-6 to TRBJ2-1, with 13 bases identical to TRBD2. The CDR3 reads CASSFGILTSGGDNEQFF. CDR3 DNA sequence: TGTGCCAGCAGCTTTGGTATACTTACTAGCGGGGGGGACAATGAGCAGTTCTTC.